Sequencing of this T cell receptor (beta chain) was carried out in a study of shared clonotypes between healthy human individuals. Study-level background: CD4 naive cells filled three plates per donor, CD4 memory three, CD8 naive two and CD8 memory one. Study results and caveats: For naive CD4 cells, roughly 5% of clonotypes were shared across a handful of donors. The researchers took only blood, and tissue repertoires probably look different.

Data came from immunoSEQ multiplex PCR; TCRdb stores just in-frame clones and leaves some out. The table shows roughly 2 million clones, with about 95% occurring only once. Worth noting for this clone: What it recognizes is unknown.

The germline V and J ends were trimmed by 8 bases and 2 bases, with 15 bases remaining between them. Germline CDR1 reads LNHDA; CDR2 reads SQIVND (reference sequence). The length of the CDR3 is 14 residues. CD45RO-negative cells were positively selected for CCR7, leaving out terminally differentiated effector memory CD45RA+ cells. Caucasian adults living in Nashville, Tennessee, provided all samples. This receptor was obtained from a man aged 18 to 30 in good health. The sample was naive CD8+ T cells sorted from blood. This chain connects TRBV19 to TRBJ1-1; D remains unclear. CDR3 protein: CASGRMGGNTEAFF. The CDR3 region has the DNA TGTGCCAGTGGTAGGATGGGTGGAAACACTGAAGCTTTCTTT.